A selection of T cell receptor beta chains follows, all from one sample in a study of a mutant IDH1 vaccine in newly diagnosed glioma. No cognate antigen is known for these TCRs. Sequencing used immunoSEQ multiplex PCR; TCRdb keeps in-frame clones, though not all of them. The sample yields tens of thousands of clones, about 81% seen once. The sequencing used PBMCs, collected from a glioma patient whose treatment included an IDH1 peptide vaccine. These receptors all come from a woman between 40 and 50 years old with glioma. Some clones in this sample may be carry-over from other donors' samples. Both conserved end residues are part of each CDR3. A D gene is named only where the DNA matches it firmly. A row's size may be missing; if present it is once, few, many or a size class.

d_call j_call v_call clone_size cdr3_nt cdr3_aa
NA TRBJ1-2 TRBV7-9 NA TGTGCCAGCAGCTCCTCCGGAACAGGGTGGGATGGCTACACCTTC CASSSSGTGWDGYTF
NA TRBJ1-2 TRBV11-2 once TGTGCCAGCAGCCGTCCTTGGGACTCGTATGGCTACACCTTC CASSRPWDSYGYTF
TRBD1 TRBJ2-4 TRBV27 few TGTGCCAGCAGTTTATCGGGACAGGGGGCCAAAAACATTCAGTACTTC CASSLSGQGAKNIQYF
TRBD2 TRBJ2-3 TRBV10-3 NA TGTGCCATCGGGGGGACTAGCGGGGGGGCCATTTTGGATACGCAGTATTTT CAIGGTSGGAILDTQYF
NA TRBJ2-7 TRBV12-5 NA TGTGCTAGTGGTTTAAAGACATACGAGCAGTACTTC CASGLKTYEQYF
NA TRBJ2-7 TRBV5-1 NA TGCGCCAGCAGCCGCGGGGAAGGGAGCTCCTACGAGCAGTACTTC CASSRGEGSSYEQYF
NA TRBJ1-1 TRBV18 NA TGTGCCAGCTCACCTGGGGAATCAGCTTTCTTT CASSPGESAFF
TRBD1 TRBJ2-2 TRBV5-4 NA TGTGCCAGCAGTGCTAGACAGGGGGCGGTCGGGGAGCTGTTTTTT CASSARQGAVGELFF
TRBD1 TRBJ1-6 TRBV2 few TGTGCCAGCAGTACAGGGGAATTAAGTTCACCCCTCCACTTT CASSTGELSSPLHF
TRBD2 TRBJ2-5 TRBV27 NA TGTGCCAGCAGTTTAATCGGGGGGGGGCAAGAGACCCAGTACTTC CASSLIGGGQETQYF
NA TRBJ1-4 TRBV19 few TGTGCCAGTAGTATATGGGCCCTAGGAGATGAAAAACTGTTTTTT CASSIWALGDEKLFF
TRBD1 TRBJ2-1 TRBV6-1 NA TGTGCCAGCGGCAACAGGGGTTACGATGAGCAGTTCTTC CASGNRGYDEQFF
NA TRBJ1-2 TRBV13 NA TGTGCCAGCCTCGAGCAGGGGTATGGCTACACCTTC CASLEQGYGYTF
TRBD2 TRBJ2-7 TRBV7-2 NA TGTGCCAGCAGCCGGGCCGGGGGGTTCTACGAGCAGTACTTC CASSRAGGFYEQYF
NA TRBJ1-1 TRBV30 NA TGTGCCTGGAGTACCAAGCTCATGAACACTGAAGCTTTCTTT CAWSTKLMNTEAFF
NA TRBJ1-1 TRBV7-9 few TGTGCCAGCAGTCCCGGACAGATGAACACTGAAGCTTTCTTT CASSPGQMNTEAFF
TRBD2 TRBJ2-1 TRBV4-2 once TGTGCCAGTTCCGGGACTAGGGAGATGTTCTTC CASSGTREMFF
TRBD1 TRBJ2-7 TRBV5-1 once TGCGCCAGCAGCTTGAACAGGGGCTACGAGCAGTACTTC CASSLNRGYEQYF
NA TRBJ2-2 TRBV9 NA TGTGCCAGCAGCCCCCAAATAAAAGCCCTGGACACCGGGGAGCTGTTTTTT CASSPQIKALDTGELFF
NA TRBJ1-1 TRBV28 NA TGTGCCAGCAGCCCGGCCTCACCAGGGGCAGGGTGGGGTAACACTGAAGCTTTCTTT CASSPASPGAGWGNTEAFF
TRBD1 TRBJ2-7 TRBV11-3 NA TGTGCCAGCAGCTTTCGGACAGGCTACGAGCAGTACTTC CASSFRTGYEQYF
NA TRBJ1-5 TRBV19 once TGTGCCAGTAGTATCCGAGGGTACAATCAGCCCCAGCATTTT CASSIRGYNQPQHF
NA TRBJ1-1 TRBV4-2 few TGTGCCAGCAGCCAAGAGGGGCAGGGTAGAGGAGAAGCTTTCTTT CASSQEGQGRGEAFF
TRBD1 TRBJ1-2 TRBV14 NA TGTGCCAGCAGCCAAACTTCGACAGGGGACTATGGCTACACCTTC CASSQTSTGDYGYTF
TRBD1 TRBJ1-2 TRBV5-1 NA TGCGCCAGCAGCCCTGGACAGGGCTATGGCTACACCTTC CASSPGQGYGYTF
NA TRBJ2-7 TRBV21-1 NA TGTGCCAGCAGCAAAGCTAGGACAGGGCAACATGCCGCCGAGCAGTACTTC CASSKARTGQHAAEQYF
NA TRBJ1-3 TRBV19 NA TGTGCCAGTAGTTGGACAGTGCCCTCTGGAAACACCATATATTTT CASSWTVPSGNTIYF
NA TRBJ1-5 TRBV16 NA TGTGCCAGCAGCCGAGGGACGGGGAACAATCAGCCCCAGCATTTT CASSRGTGNNQPQHF
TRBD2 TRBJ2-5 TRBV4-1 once TGCGCCAGCAGCGCCGGGACTAGTGCGACCCAGTACTTC CASSAGTSATQYF
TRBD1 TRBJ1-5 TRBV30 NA TGTGCCTGGAGGGGGGACAGGGGTAATCAGCCCCAGCATTTT CAWRGDRGNQPQHF
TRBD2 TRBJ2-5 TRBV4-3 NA TGCGCCAGCAGCCAAGATCTCCCGGGGGGCCAAGAGACCCAGTACTTC CASSQDLPGGQETQYF
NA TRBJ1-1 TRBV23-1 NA TGCGCCATACCCCAGTTGAACACTGAAGCTTTCTTT CAIPQLNTEAFF
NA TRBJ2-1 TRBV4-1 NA TGCGCCAGCAGCCAAGTGCCAGGACCCTTTGTGAGGAATGAGCAGTTCTTC CASSQVPGPFVRNEQFF
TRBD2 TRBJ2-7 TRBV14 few TGTGCCAGCAGCCAAGGGGCAGCGGCGGGGGGCTACGAGCAGTACTTC CASSQGAAAGGYEQYF
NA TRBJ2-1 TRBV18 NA TGTGCCAGCTCACCGAAGAGCGATCGGGGTGAGCAGTTCTTC CASSPKSDRGEQFF
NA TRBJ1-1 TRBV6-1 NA TGTGCCAGCAGTGAAGTGGTGGGAGGAGGTACTGAAGCTTTCTTT CASSEVVGGGTEAFF
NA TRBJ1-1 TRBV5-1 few TGCGCCAGCAGCTTGGCCGGAGGGGGGAACACTGAAGCTTTCTTT CASSLAGGGNTEAFF
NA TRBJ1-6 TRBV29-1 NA TGCAGCGTTGGTGACCTTAATTCACCCCTCCACTTT CSVGDLNSPLHF
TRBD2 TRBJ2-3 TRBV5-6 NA TGTGCCAGCAGCCCCGGGGGGGCCGCAGATACGCAGTATTTT CASSPGGAADTQYF
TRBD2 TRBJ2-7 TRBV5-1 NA TGCGCCAGCAGTCCTACCCGGGGGGTAGGATACGAGCAGTACTTC CASSPTRGVGYEQYF
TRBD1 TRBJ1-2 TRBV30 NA TGTGCCGGGGGCGACAGGGGACTTCATGGCTACACCTTC CAGGDRGLHGYTF
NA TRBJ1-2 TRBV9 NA TGTGCCAGCAGGCCCCGGCAGGGAGAGGGCTACACCTTC CASRPRQGEGYTF
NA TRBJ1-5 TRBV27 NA TGTGCCAGCGGGGATCAGCCCCAGCATTTT CASGDQPQHF
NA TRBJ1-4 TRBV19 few TGTGCCAGTAGTACCGGGACCGTTGCAACTAATGAAAAACTGTTTTTT CASSTGTVATNEKLFF
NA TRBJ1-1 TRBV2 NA TGTGCCAGCAGTGAATCGAACACTGAAGCTTTCTTT CASSESNTEAFF
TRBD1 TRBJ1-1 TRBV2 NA TGTGCCAGCTCCCCGAGGGGGCTGGATACTGAAGCTTTCTTT CASSPRGLDTEAFF
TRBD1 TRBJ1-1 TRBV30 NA TGTGCCTGGAGGGACAGGGGAAAGAACACTGAAGCTTTCTTT CAWRDRGKNTEAFF
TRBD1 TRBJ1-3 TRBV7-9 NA TGTGCCAGCAGTGGGAGACAGGGAGAAAACACCATATATTTT CASSGRQGENTIYF
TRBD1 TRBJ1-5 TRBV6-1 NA TGTGCCAGCAGTGGACCTGACGGGACAGAGTACCCCTTTAGCAATCAGCCCCAGCATTTT CASSGPDGTEYPFSNQPQHF
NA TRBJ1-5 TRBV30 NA TGTGCCTGGAGTGGTCAAGGGGGGTATAGCAATCAGCCCCAGCATTTT CAWSGQGGYSNQPQHF
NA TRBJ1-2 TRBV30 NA TGTGCCTGGACCCTCTGGGGGAAAGATGGCTACACCTTC CAWTLWGKDGYTF
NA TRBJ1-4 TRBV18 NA TGTGCCAGCTCACCAGCCAAGAATGAAAAACTGTTTTTT CASSPAKNEKLFF
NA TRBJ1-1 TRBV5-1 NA TGCGCCAGCAGCTTGGAGCGGACCGGCTTTAGGGCTGAAGCTTTCTTT CASSLERTGFRAEAFF
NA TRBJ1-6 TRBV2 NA TGTGCCAGCAGAAGCCCGGGACACATTAATTCACCCCTCCACTTT CASRSPGHINSPLHF
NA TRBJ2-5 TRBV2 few TGTGCCAGCAGGGAACAAGAGACCCAGTACTTC CASREQETQYF